This T cell receptor beta chain was identified during a study of patients and donors after allogeneic stem cell transplantation. The CDR3 length is 16 residues. With V trimmed by 1 base and J by 9 bases, 14 bases remained unmatched. The germline gives CDR1 DFQATT, CDR2 SNEGSKA (reference sequence). One entry per CDR3 protein, called by TCRdb with MiXCR from the RT-PCR reads. The sample carries around 240,000 distinct CDR3 sequences, roughly 15% recorded once. The sequenced material came from blood, either unsorted or a sorted T cell fraction (not recorded which). The rearrangement links TRBV20-1 to TRBJ1-5, with 8 positions matching TRBD1. The receptor was derived from a human donor who was either an allogeneic HSCT recipient or a stem cell or donor lymphocyte infusion donor (not recorded which). It is not recorded whose cells these are; they may come from a transplant donor. Written as DNA, the CDR3 is TGCAGTGCTAGAGTACCGACAGGGGAGGGTGGTGGGCCCCAGCATTTT. It encodes CSARVPTGEGGGPQHF.